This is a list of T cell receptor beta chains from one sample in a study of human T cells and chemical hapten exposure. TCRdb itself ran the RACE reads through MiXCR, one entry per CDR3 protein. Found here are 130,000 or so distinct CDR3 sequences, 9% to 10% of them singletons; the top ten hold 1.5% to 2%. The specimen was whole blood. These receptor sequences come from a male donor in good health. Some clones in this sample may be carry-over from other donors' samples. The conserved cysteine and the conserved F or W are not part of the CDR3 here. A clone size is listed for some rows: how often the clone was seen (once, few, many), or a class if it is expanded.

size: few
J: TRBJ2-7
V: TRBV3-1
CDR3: ASSRTWDSLYEQY

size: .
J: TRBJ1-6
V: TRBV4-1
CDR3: ASSPLQGQGNSPLH

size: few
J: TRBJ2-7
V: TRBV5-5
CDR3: ASSPYRQGREQY

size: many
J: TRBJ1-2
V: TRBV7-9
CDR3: ASSLGTVGDYGYT

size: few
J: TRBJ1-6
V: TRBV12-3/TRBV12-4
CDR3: ASSLATSPLH

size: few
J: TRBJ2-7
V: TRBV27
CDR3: ASSSSRDSTYEQY

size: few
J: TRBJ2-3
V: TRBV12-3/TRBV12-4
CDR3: ASSFPGSTDTQY

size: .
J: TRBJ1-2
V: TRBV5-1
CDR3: ASTNEPGAYGYT

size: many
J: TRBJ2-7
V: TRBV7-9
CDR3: ASSLEPGLAYEQY

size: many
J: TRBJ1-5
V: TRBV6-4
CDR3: ASSPSESGPQH

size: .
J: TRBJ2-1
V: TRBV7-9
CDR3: ASSLVAGEYNEQF

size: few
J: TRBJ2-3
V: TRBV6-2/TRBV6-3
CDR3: ASRTSGTDTQY

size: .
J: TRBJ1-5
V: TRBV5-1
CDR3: AGSREGGWNQPQH

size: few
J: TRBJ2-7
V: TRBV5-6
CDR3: ASSFIPGQGAREQY

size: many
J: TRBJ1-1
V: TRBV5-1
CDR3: ASSFQGSTEAF

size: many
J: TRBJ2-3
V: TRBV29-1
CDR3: SVDFGTAPFRGTDTQY

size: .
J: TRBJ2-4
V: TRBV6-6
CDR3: ASSQPGDRGRTKNIQY

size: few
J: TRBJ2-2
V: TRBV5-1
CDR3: ASSPKDLAGDTGELF

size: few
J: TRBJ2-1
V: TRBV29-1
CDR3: SVGPGHRGDEQF

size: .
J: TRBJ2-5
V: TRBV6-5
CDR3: ASSSGGRIQETQY

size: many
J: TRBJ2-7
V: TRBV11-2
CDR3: ASSREIRLREQY

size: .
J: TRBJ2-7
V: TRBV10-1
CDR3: ASSELRRRENPYEQY

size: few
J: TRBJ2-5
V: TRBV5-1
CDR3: ASSPDFQETQY

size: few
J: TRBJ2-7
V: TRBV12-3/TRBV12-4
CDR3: ASSSPGTSGGALYEQY

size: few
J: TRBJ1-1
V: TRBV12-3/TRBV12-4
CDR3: ASTRRGRGTEAF

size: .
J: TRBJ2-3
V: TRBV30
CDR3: AWSEGDTQY

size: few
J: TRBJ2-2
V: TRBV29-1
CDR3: SGSGTSGVTGELF

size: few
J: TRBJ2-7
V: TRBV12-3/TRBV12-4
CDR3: ASSLGQAPALEQY

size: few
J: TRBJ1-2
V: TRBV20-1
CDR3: SARDDDNSGYT

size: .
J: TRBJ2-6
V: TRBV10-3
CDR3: AISESASTGANVLT

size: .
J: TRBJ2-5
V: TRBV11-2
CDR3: ASSVEGGPETQY

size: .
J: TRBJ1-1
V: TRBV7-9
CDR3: ASSLAPVRVAF

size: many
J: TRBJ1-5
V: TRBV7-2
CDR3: ASSLGTGAEGNQPQH

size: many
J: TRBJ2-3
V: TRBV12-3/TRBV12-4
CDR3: ASSFAGGRVDTQY

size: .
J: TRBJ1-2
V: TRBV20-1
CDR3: SASHDSAFSNYGYT

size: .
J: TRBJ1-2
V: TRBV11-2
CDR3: ASSRFTGTANYGYT

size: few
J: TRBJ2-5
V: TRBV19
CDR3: ASSRDRRQETQY

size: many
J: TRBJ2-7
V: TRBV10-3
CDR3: AINPDRGAYEQY